The following is a T cell receptor (beta chain) sequence with its context. The germline V gene has CDR1 MNHEY and CDR2 SMNVEV (reference sequence). This CDR3 region has 15 residues. With V trimmed by 5 bases and J by 5 bases, 9 bases remained unmatched. This entry belongs to a study of blood T cell repertoires in COVID-19. Sequencing was performed with immunoSEQ multiplex PCR; in TCRdb, only in-frame clones are kept and a portion is missing. The table has about 140,000 clones, around three quarters seen once. This clonotype originated in a man in his fifties with acute or convalescent COVID-19. The V call is TRBV27, the J call TRBJ2-1; 7 positions match TRBD2. The source material was peripheral blood. The DNA for the CDR3 is TGTGCCAGCAGTACCCCGGGGCTAGCGGACAATGAGCAGTTCTTC. It specifies CASSTPGLADNEQFF.